This entry describes one TCR beta chain. The germline CDR1 and CDR2 sequences are LGHNA and YNFKEQ. The length of the CDR3 is 16 residues. The V gene lost 1 base and the J gene lost 8 bases, with 17 bases spanning the gap. Sequencing used immunoSEQ multiplex PCR; TCRdb keeps in-frame clones, though not all of them. The table has around 30,000 clones, 84% seen once. The data stem from a study of PD-L1 blockade in urothelial cancer. This chain joins TRBV4-2 and TRBJ2-2, with D possibly being TRBD2 (6 bases). The sample was PBMCs, taken around atezolizumab (anti-PD-L1) treatment. The source of this sequence is a man in his fifties or sixties with urothelial cancer. The CDR3 sequence is CASSQAGTTGGGELFF. The CDR3 DNA sequence: TGTGCCAGCAGCCAAGCCGGGACCACAGGAGGGGGGGAGCTGTTTTTT.